This TCR beta chain was obtained from a study of neurological immune-mediated disorders. Study-level points and caveats: Multiple sclerosis was found to have the least TCR clonal expansion, below healthy controls, and HTLV-1-associated myelopathy the most. No sharing of CDR3 amino acid sequences was observed among expanded clones across subjects, suggesting private repertoires in all groups.

This clonotype was counted at least ten times. The antigen is unknown. Synthesis of cDNA was accomplished via 5'RACE employing 10-nucleotide random UMIs. From the 5' RACE reads, TCRdb called clonotypes with MiXCR, one entry per CDR3 protein. The table lists around 53,000 distinct CDR3 sequences, more than 7% of them singletons. Described time point: longitudinal time-point 3. The clonotype was recovered from a woman aged 40 to 49 in good health. Sequencing used PBMCs.

CDR3 region: CASGRTGPYNEQFF. CDR3 DNA sequence: TGTGCCAGCGGCCGGACAGGCCCCTACAATGAGCAGTTCTTC. The chain links TRBV6-5 to TRBJ2-1; TRBD1 matches 7 bases. Germline V gives CDR1 MNHEY, CDR2 SVGAGI. Losses at the gene ends were 8 bases for V and 2 bases for J; bases not matched to a gene: 6. The length of the CDR3 is 14 residues.